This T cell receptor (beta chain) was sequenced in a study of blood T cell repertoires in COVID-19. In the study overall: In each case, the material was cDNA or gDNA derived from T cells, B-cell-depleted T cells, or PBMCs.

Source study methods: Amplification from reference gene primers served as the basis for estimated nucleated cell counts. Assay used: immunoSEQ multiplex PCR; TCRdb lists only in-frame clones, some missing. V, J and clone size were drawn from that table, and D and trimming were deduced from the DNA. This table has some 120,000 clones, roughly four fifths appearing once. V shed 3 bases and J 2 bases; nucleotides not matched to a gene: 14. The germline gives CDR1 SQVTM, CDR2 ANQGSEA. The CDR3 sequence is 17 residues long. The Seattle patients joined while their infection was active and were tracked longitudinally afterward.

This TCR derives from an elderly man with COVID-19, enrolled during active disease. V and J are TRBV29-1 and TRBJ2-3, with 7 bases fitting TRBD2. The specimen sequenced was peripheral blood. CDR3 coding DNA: TGCAGCGTTGAGTCGCTAGCGGACCTTTCTAACACAGATACGCAGTATTTT. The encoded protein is CSVESLADLSNTDTQYF.